One sample yielded the 2 T cell receptor beta chains listed below, sequenced in a study of somatic mutations in cytotoxic T cells in rheumatoid arthritis. The method was immunoSEQ multiplex PCR; TCRdb's version includes in-frame clones alone and lacks a portion of them. The data show roughly 6,400 clones, less than 75% seen once. Sequencing was carried out using CD8+ T cells sorted from blood. The receptor set was obtained from a woman aged 50 to 60 in good health.

The V and J genes are TRBV7-2 and TRBJ1-1; D remains ambiguous. Trimming removed 4 bases from V and 0 bases from J, with 12 bases in between. CDR1 SGHTA and CDR2 FQGNSA come from the germline V gene. The CDR3 has 15 residues. In DNA form, the CDR3 reads TGTGCCAGCAGCTCCCTGGCGGGTTTGAACACTGAAGCTTTCTTT. It yields the protein CASSSLAGLNTEAFF.

The rearrangement links TRBV28 to TRBJ1-3; D is undetermined. Germline CDR1 reads MDHEN; CDR2 reads SYDVKM. This CDR3 contains 10 residues. Trimming took off 4 bases at V and 8 bases at J, with 3 bases between the two ends. In DNA, the CDR3 is TGTGCCAGCAGTTCAGACACCATATATTTT. This translates into CASSSDTIYF.